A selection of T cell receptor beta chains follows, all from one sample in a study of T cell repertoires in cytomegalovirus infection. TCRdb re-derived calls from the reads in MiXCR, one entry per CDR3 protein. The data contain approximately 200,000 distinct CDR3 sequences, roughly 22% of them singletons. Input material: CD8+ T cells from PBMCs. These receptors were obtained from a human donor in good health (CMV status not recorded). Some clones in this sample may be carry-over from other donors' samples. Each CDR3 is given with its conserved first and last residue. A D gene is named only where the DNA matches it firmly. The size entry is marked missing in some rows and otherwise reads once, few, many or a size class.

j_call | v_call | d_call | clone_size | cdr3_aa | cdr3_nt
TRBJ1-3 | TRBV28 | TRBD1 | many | CASSFRDRDGNTIYF | TGTGCCAGCAGCTTCCGGGACAGGGACGGAAACACCATATATTTT
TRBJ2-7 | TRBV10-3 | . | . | CAISEALASAYEQYF | TGTGCCATCAGTGAGGCCCTAGCGTCGGCCTACGAGCAGTACTTC
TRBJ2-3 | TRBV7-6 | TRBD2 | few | CASSPRTSGGKDTQYF | TGTGCCAGCAGCCCGCGGACTAGCGGGGGGAAAGATACGCAGTATTTT
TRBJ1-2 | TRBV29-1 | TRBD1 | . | CSGKGQGGGYTF | TGCAGCGGAAAGGGACAGGGTGGCGGCTACACCTTC
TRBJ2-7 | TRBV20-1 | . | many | CSARGTMTEDASYEQYF | TGCAGTGCTAGAGGTACGATGACAGAGGACGCCTCCTACGAGCAGTACTTC
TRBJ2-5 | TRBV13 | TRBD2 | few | CASSLAVQETQYF | TGTGCCAGCAGCCTAGCGGTGCAAGAGACCCAGTACTTC
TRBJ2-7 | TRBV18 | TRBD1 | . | CASSPVGTGLVEQYF | TGTGCCAGCTCACCAGTGGGGACAGGGCTGGTCGAGCAGTACTTC
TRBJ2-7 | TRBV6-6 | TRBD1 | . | CASGQGEFEQYF | TGTGCCAGCGGACAGGGGGAGTTCGAGCAGTACTTC
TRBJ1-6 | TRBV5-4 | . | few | CASSLDSYNSPLHF | TGTGCCAGCAGCTTGGACTCCTATAATTCACCCCTCCACTTT
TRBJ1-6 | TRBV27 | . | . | CASSPGRSNSPLHF | TGTGCCAGCAGTCCTGGACGGTCAAATTCACCCCTCCACTTT
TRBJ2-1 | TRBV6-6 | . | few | CASSAGTPAYNEQFF | TGTGCCAGCAGTGCCGGGACACCAGCCTACAATGAGCAGTTCTTC
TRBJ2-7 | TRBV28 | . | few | CASSSRTEGSYEQYF | TGTGCCAGCAGTTCTCGGACAGAAGGAAGCTACGAGCAGTACTTC
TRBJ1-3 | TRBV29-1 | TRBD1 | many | CSAAGTAEGPGNTIYF | TGCAGCGCAGCGGGGACAGCAGAGGGGCCTGGAAACACCATATATTTT
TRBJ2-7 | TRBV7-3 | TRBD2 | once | CASSLNGRAHEQYF | TGTGCCAGCAGCTTAAACGGGAGGGCCCACGAGCAGTACTTC
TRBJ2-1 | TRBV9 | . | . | CASSITNEQFF | TGTGCCAGCAGCATCACCAATGAGCAGTTCTTC
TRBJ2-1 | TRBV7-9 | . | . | CASSLGPGYNEQFF | TGTGCCAGCAGCTTAGGGCCAGGGTATAATGAGCAGTTCTTC
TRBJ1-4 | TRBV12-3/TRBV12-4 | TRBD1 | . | CASSPTGAWINEKLFF | TGTGCCAGCAGTCCAACAGGGGCCTGGATTAATGAAAAACTGTTTTTT
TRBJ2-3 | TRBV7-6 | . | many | CASSFTESDTQYF | TGTGCCAGCAGCTTTACGGAATCAGATACGCAGTATTTT
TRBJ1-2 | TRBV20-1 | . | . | CSAFESNYGYTF | TGCAGTGCTTTCGAATCTAACTATGGCTACACCTTC
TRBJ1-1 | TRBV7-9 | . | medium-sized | CASTLTPNTEAFF | TGTGCCAGCACCCTGACACCGAACACTGAAGCTTTCTTT
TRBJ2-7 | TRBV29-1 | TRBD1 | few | CSVVRTGVIGEQYF | TGCAGCGTTGTGCGGACAGGAGTTATCGGCGAGCAGTACTTC
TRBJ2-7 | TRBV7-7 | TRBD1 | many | CASSYGTGPGEQYF | TGTGCCAGCAGCTATGGGACAGGGCCGGGTGAGCAGTACTTC
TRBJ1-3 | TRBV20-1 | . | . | CSAHQIEAAGLNSGNTIYF | TGCAGTGCTCATCAAATCGAGGCAGCTGGACTAAACTCTGGAAACACCATATATTTT
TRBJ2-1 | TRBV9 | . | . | CASSLGGSGNNEQFF | TGTGCCAGCAGCCTAGGGGGGAGTGGGAACAATGAGCAGTTCTTC
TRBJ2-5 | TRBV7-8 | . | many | CASRRPRLVQETQYF | TGTGCCAGCAGACGGCCGAGACTAGTACAAGAGACCCAGTACTTC
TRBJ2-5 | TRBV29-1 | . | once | CSVEDGGTVQETQYF | TGCAGCGTTGAAGATGGGGGGACGGTACAAGAGACCCAGTACTTC
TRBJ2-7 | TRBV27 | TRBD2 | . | CASSLLTSGGFTYEQYF | TGTGCCAGCAGTTTATTGACTAGCGGGGGTTTCACCTACGAGCAGTACTTC
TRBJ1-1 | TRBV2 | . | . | CAIPAGEVTEAFF | TGTGCCATCCCCGCAGGGGAGGTAACTGAAGCTTTCTTT
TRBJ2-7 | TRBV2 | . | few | CASRTEAYEQYF | TGTGCCAGTCGGACTGAAGCCTACGAGCAGTACTTC
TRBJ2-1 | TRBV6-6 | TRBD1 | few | CASTNTLTGTGGQFF | TGTGCCAGCACTAATACCTTAACTGGGACAGGGGGGCAGTTCTTC
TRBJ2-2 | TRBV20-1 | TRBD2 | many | CSAPYRGDPNTGELFF | TGCAGTGCTCCGTACCGGGGGGACCCGAACACCGGGGAGCTGTTTTTT
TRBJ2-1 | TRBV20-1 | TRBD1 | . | CSGIGRGNDEQFF | TGCAGTGGGATAGGCAGGGGGAACGATGAGCAGTTCTTC
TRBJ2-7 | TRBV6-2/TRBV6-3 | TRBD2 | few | CASSPGLENSYEQYF | TGTGCCAGCAGTCCTGGACTAGAAAACTCCTACGAGCAGTACTTC
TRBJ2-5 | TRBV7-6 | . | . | CASSLSGGIQETQYF | TGTGCCAGCAGCTTATCGGGGGGCATTCAAGAGACCCAGTACTTC
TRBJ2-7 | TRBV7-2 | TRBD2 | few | CASIDPGGLYEQYF | TGTGCCAGCATAGACCCGGGGGGACTATACGAGCAGTACTTC
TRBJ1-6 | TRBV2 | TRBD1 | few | CASSEGQGRLPNSPLHF | TGTGCCAGCAGTGAGGGACAGGGTCGGTTGCCTAATTCACCCCTCCACTTT
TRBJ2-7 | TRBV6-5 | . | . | CASSYSTTYEQYF | TGTGCCAGCAGTTACAGCACAACCTACGAGCAGTACTTC
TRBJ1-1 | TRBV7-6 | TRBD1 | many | CASSSGQGVPEAFF | TGTGCCAGCAGCTCCGGACAGGGTGTCCCTGAAGCTTTCTTT
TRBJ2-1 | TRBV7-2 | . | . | CPSSLVTGIGNEQFF | TGTCCCAGCAGCTTAGTCACAGGGATCGGGAATGAGCAGTTCTTC
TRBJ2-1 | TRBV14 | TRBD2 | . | CASSQGFTSGGNEQFF | TGTGCCAGCAGCCAAGGCTTTACTAGCGGGGGGAATGAGCAGTTCTTC
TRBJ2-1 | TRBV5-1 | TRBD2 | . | CASSISGGAGNEQFF | TGCGCCAGCAGCATAAGCGGGGGGGCAGGCAATGAGCAGTTCTTC
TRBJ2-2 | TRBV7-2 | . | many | CASSLRHTGELFF | TGTGCCAGCAGCTTACGACACACCGGGGAGCTGTTTTTT
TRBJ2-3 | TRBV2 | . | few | CASRDELDTQYF | TGTGCCAGCAGGGACGAACTAGATACGCAGTATTTT
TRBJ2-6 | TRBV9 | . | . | CASSVDLGLISGANVLTF | TGTGCCAGCAGCGTGGACCTGGGACTCATCTCTGGGGCCAACGTCCTGACTTTC
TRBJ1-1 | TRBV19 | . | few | CASSVDGGSVAFF | TGTGCCAGTAGTGTGGACGGGGGCTCGGTAGCTTTCTTT
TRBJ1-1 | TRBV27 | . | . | CASANGGVNTEAFF | TGTGCCAGCGCCAACGGAGGGGTGAACACTGAAGCTTTCTTT
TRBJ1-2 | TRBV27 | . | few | CASSPHSGYGYTF | TGTGCCAGCAGTCCCCACAGCGGCTATGGCTACACCTTC
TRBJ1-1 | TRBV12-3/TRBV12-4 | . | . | CASSSVGGTEAFF | TGTGCCAGCAGTTCTGTGGGGGGCACTGAAGCTTTCTTT
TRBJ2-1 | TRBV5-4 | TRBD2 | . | CASSLASGGASYNEQFF | TGTGCCAGCAGCTTGGCCAGCGGGGGGGCCTCATACAATGAGCAGTTCTTC